Below, one TCR beta chain is given with its context. Treatment given: roughly 19 received Ad26.COV2.S at low or high dose, single or two shots; 5 received placebo; per-sample allocation not given. Sampling took place 63 days after the first vaccine or placebo injection. Here immunoSEQ multiplex PCR was the method, and the copy in TCRdb shows in-frame clones only, minus some. The table has 350,000 to 500,000 clones, around 90% seen once. The data derive from a study of Ad26.COV2.S vaccination and SARS-CoV-2 variants. Study as a whole: Donor had been placed in the Ad26.COV2.S arm of the COV1001 trial. Recipients of Ad26.COV2.S got it intramuscularly, once or twice 56 days apart.

Germline V gene lookup returns CDR1 MNHEY and CDR2 SVGAGI. This CDR3 is 15 amino acids long. V was clipped by 7 bases and J by 3 bases, with 16 bases between them. The rearrangement links TRBV6-5 to TRBJ2-1; D not resolved. Sequences were derived from peripheral blood, sampled in a trial of Ad26.COV2.S vaccine versus placebo. The origin of this receptor is a person aged 18-65 years who received the Ad26.COV2.S COVID-19 vaccine or a placebo. CDR3 nucleotide sequence: TGTGCCAGCATCGGCAGCCTTTGGAACTACAATGAGCAGTTCTTC. It encodes CASIGSLWNYNEQFF.